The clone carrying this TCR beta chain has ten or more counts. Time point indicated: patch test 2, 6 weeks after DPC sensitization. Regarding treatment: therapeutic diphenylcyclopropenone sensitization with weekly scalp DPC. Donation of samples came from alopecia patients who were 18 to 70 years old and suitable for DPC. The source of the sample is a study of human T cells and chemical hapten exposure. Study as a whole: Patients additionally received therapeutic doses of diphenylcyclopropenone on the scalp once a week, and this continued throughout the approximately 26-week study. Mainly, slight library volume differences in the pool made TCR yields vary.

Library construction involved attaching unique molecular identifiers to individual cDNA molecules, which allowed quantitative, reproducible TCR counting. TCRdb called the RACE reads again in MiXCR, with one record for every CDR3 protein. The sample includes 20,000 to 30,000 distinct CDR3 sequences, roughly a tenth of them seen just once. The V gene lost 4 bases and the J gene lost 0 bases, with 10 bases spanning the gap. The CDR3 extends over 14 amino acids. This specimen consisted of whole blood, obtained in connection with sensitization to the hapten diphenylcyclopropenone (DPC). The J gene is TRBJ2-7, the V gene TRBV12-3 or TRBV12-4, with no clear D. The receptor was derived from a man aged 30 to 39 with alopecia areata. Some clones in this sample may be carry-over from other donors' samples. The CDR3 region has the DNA TGTGCCAGCAGTTCTGACACAGACTCCTACGAGCAGTACTTC. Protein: CASSSDTDSYEQYF.